This passage covers 24 T cell receptor beta chains from one sample sequenced in a study of blood T cell repertoires in COVID-19. Data came from immunoSEQ multiplex PCR; TCRdb stores just in-frame clones and leaves some out. The sample has over 60,000 clones; roughly 82% are singletons. The specimen was peripheral blood. Receptors originate from a human donor in a cohort sampled during active COVID-19.

The genes are TRBV5-1 and TRBJ2-3, with TRBD2 as a possible D gene (6 bases). Per the germline V gene, CDR1 is SGHRS and CDR2 is YFSETQ. Deletions cut 0 bases from V and 0 bases from J, with 14 bases between. The CDR3 has 17 residues. CDR3 nucleotide sequence: TGCGCCAGCAGCTTGGCCCCGGGGGAGCGGAGCACAGATACGCAGTATTTT. Its protein product is CASSLAPGERSTDTQYF.

J is TRBJ2-1 and V is TRBV12-3 or TRBV12-4; D call uncertain. The CDR3 has 12 residues. V dropped 7 bases and J dropped 9 bases, with 13 bases sitting between them. The CDR3: CASTPQRGEQFF. The CDR3 DNA follows: TGTGCCAGCACCCCTCAGCGAGGTGAGCAGTTCTTC.

V and J are TRBV5-1 and TRBJ1-1; no clear D gene. V was shortened by 0 bases and J by 3 bases, with 9 bases between the two germline ends. The CDR3 has 14 amino acids. CDR1 is SGHRS, CDR2 YFSETQ, per germline. The chain's CDR3 is CASSLGLRDTEAFF. In DNA form, the CDR3 reads TGCGCCAGCAGCTTGGGACTGCGGGACACTGAAGCTTTCTTT.

CDR3 loop: CASSLELGSEQYF. In DNA, the CDR3 is TGTGCCAGCAGCTTGGAACTTGGTAGTGAACAGTACTTC. The chain carries TRBV5-4 and TRBJ2-7, with D uncertain. Germline assignment: CDR1 SGHNT and CDR2 YYREEE (reference sequence). The CDR3 sequence is 13 residues long. Trimming cost V 0 bases and J 10 bases, with 14 bases left between them.

The chain couples TRBV10-1 to TRBJ2-7; the D gene is possibly TRBD1 (5 bases). V was cut by 5 bases and J by 1 base, with 12 bases left in between. CDR1 is WNHNN and CDR2 is SYGVQD in the germline V gene (reference sequence). The CDR3 length is 14 residues. For the CDR3, the DNA is TGCGCCAGCAGTCGGACACGAGATTCCTACGAGCAGTACTTC. Protein: CASSRTRDSYEQYF.

The chain couples TRBV5-1 to TRBJ2-5; unclear D gene. Trimming took off 0 bases at V and 5 bases at J, with 8 bases between the two ends. The CDR3 runs to 13 residues. Germline lookup yields CDR1 SGHRS and CDR2 YFSETQ. CDR3 protein: CASSLVAGETQYF. CDR3 nucleotide sequence: TGCGCCAGCAGCTTGGTCGCCGGGGAGACCCAGTACTTC.

This clone was observed once. The chain employs TRBV28 and TRBJ1-1; possibly TRBD1 for D (6 bases). Trimming shortened V by 1 base and J by 0 bases, and 12 bases separated the two germline ends. Looked up from germline, CDR1 is MDHEN and CDR2 is SYDVKM. This CDR3 has 16 amino acids. Written as DNA, the CDR3 is TGTGCCAGCAGTTTATCCTTGGGGGCAATGAACACTGAAGCTTTCTTT. Its translation is CASSLSLGAMNTEAFF.

The rearrangement joins TRBV7-3 to TRBJ1-1; D unresolved. CDR3 size: 13 residues. The germline V gene encodes CDR1 SGHTA and CDR2 FQGTGA. V shed 4 bases and J shed 1 base, with 7 bases lying between them. CDR3 residues: CASSSQANTEAFF. The DNA for the CDR3 is TGTGCCAGCAGCTCCCAGGCGAACACTGAAGCTTTCTTT.

The count of this clone is one. This chain uses TRBV15 with TRBJ2-7, with 11 bases identical to TRBD2. V was clipped by 2 bases and J by 6 bases; unmatched bases: 3. Germline-derived CDR1 and CDR2 are LNHNV and YYDKDF (reference sequence). The CDR3 has 14 amino acids. CDR3 in DNA: TGTGCCACCAGCAGACGACTAGCGGGGTCCGAGCAGTACTTC. Its protein product is CATSRRLAGSEQYF.

This chain uses TRBV2 with TRBJ2-5; 10 nucleotides match TRBD2. V was clipped by 4 bases and J by 5 bases; unmatched bases: 7. Germline CDR1 is SNHLY and CDR2 is FYNNEI. The CDR3 spans 15 residues. CDR3 sequence (DNA): TGTGCCAGCAGTGGGCAGCGGGGGGGCCTGGAGACCCAGTACTTC. Translated: CASSGQRGGLETQYF.

The sample holds one count of this clone. The chain links TRBV5-1 to TRBJ2-7; D perhaps matches TRBD1 (5 bases). CDR3 length: 15 residues. Trimming stripped 0 bases from V and 1 base from J, with 11 bases between. The germline gives CDR1 SGHRS, CDR2 YFSETQ. For the CDR3, the DNA is TGCGCCAGCAGCTTGGCTGCAGGGCAATCCTACGAGCAGTACTTC. Amino acids: CASSLAAGQSYEQYF.

Turning to this clone: The identical CDR3 is also encoded by other nucleotide sequences in the sample. V gene TRBV7-9 combines with J gene TRBJ1-2, with 8 bases lining up with TRBD1. Germline CDR1 is SEHNR and CDR2 is FQNEAQ (reference sequence). CDR3 length equals 13 residues. The V segment lost 4 bases and the J segment 8 bases; nucleotides outside the gene matches: 6. The CDR3 loop reads CASSSGQGRGYTF. The CDR3 DNA reads TGTGCCAGCAGCTCCGGACAGGGTCGGGGCTACACCTTC.

The chain recombines TRBV6-4 with TRBJ1-4; a possible D gene is TRBD1 (5 bases). CDR1 and CDR2 from the germline V gene are MRHNA and SNTAGT. This CDR3 is 12 amino acids long. V was shortened by 9 bases and J by 7 bases, with 12 bases between the two germline ends. CDR3 residues: CARRGSGEKLFF. CDR3 coding DNA: TGTGCCAGGAGGGGTAGCGGTGAAAAACTGTTTTTT.

V gene TRBV18 combines with J gene TRBJ1-2, with 11 bases matching TRBD1. Germline V gene data show CDR1 as KGHSH and CDR2 as LQKENI. The V and J ends lost 1 base and 3 bases, in that order; junction bases with no gene match: 1. The CDR3 is made up of 15 amino acids. CDR3 coding DNA: TGTGCCAGCTCACCACAGGGACAGGGGGACTATGGCTACACCTTC. It yields the protein CASSPQGQGDYGYTF.

V and J are TRBV5-1 and TRBJ1-2, with D perhaps TRBD1 (6 bases). The germline CDR1 and CDR2 sequences are SGHRS and YFSETQ. V lost 5 bases and J lost 0, with 11 bases in between. There are 14 residues in the CDR3. CDR3 sequence: CASSATGANYGYTF. The DNA for the CDR3 is TGCGCCAGCAGTGCGACAGGCGCTAACTATGGCTACACCTTC.

This clone turned up a few times. V is TRBV3-1 (or the pseudogene TRBV3-2) and J is TRBJ1-2; no reliable D call. Per the germline V gene, CDR1 is LGHDT and CDR2 is YNNKEL (reference sequence). This CDR3 spans 15 amino acids. V gave up 5 bases and J gave up 3 bases, with 16 bases separating them. The CDR3 nucleotides are TGTGCCAGCAGCTCACACTCAAATCGGGACTATGGCTACACCTTC. Translated: CASSSHSNRDYGYTF.

This chain links TRBV18 with TRBJ1-6; D is unclear. V was shortened by 3 bases and J by 6 bases, with 9 bases between the two germline ends. CDR1 and CDR2 (germline): KGHSH, LQKENI. The CDR3 runs 14 residues. This chain's CDR3 is CASSPSGGNSPLHF. CDR3 DNA: TGTGCCAGCTCACCGAGTGGAGGTAATTCACCCCTCCACTTT.

This clone was recorded once. The V and J genes are TRBV5-4 and TRBJ2-7; 10 bases agree with TRBD1. The CDR3 is 14 residues long. Looked up from germline, CDR1 is SGHNT and CDR2 is YYREEE (reference sequence). V shed 4 bases and J 2 bases; nucleotides not matched to a gene: 3. The CDR3 spells CASSGGTGAYEQYF. The CDR3 DNA sequence: TGTGCCAGCAGCGGCGGGACAGGGGCCTACGAGCAGTACTTC.

This clone was seen a handful of times. The V call is TRBV11-2, the J call TRBJ1-1; no clear D. The CDR3 runs 14 residues. Germline CDR1 and CDR2: SGHAT and FQNNGV. V lost 4 bases and J lost 1, with 10 bases in between. The CDR3 reads CASSSFRENTEAFF. The CDR3 nucleotides are TGTGCCAGCAGCTCCTTTCGGGAGAACACTGAAGCTTTCTTT.

V usage is TRBV3-1 (or the pseudogene TRBV3-2) and J usage is TRBJ2-7; the match to TRBD1 covers 7 bases. J gave up 5 bases and V 1 base, and 14 bases lay outside the gene matches. The CDR3 spans 17 residues. The V gene's germline CDR1 is LGHDT and CDR2 YNNKEL (reference sequence). CDR3 DNA: TGTGCCAGCAGCCAAGGGGCGGATTGGCAGGGGGTCGACGAGCAGTACTTC. It translates to CASSQGADWQGVDEQYF.

The V and J genes are TRBV10-3 and TRBJ1-4, with D possibly TRBD1 on 6 matching bases. The germline CDR1 and CDR2 sequences are ENHRY and SYGVKD. This CDR3 has 14 amino acids. V lost 5 bases and J 6 bases, leaving 13 bases between the germline ends. The CDR3 protein is CAISSGVEDEKLFF. The CDR3 coding sequence is TGTGCCATCAGTTCAGGGGTCGAGGATGAAAAACTGTTTTTT.

This chain links TRBV6-5 with TRBJ2-7, with D possibly TRBD2 on 6 matching bases. The CDR3 is 15 amino acids. V lost 11 bases and J lost 4, with 24 bases in between. CDR1 and CDR2 from the germline V gene are MNHEY and SVGAGI. CDR3 loop: CAGRAGSEKSYEQYF. The CDR3, as DNA: TGTGCCGGAAGGGCGGGGTCGGAAAAAAGTTACGAGCAGTACTTC.

The V and J genes are TRBV5-1 and TRBJ2-7, with D tentatively TRBD2 (5 bases). With 0 bases removed from V and 3 bases from J, the gap between germline ends came to 10 bases. From germline, CDR1 is SGHRS and CDR2 YFSETQ. This CDR3 is built from 14 residues. Here the CDR3 reads CASSLEAGIYEQYF. The CDR3 nucleotides are TGCGCCAGCAGCTTGGAGGCCGGGATCTACGAGCAGTACTTC.

This clone was seen once. This chain connects TRBV5-1 to TRBJ1-2; D unclear. Germline CDR1 reads SGHRS; CDR2 reads YFSETQ. V was shortened by 4 bases and J by 2 bases, with 9 bases between the two germline ends. The CDR3 has 13 amino acids. CDR3 loop: CASSRDSNYGYTF. The CDR3 DNA reads as TGCGCCAGCAGCCGGGATTCAAACTATGGCTACACCTTC.